One and the same sample provided the 20 T cell receptor beta chains below, sequenced in a study of vaccination and CD4 T cells after COVID-19 (dated by TCRdb to the early 2020s). The treatment or condition label for this specimen denotes: roughly ten-day PBMC culture with coronavirus spike peptide pools or control peptides (ViraFEST assay). Library preparation employed PCR. TCRdb records Illumina iSeq 100 as the sequencer. TCR sequencing of DNA from cultured CD4+ T cells used the Oncomine TCR Beta short-read assay at the Johns Hopkins FTIC core. TCRdb reworked the public reads: Q25 trimming with fastp, MiXCR clone assembly, productive beta chains retained. Rows are combined by CDR3 protein, so each entry shows the most common genes and DNA. The sample table contains 12,000 to 15,000 distinct CDR3 sequences; only one count was recorded for more than 40% of them. Approximately 12% of the sample is in the top ten clones.

The antigens of these receptors remain unknown. Input material: CD4+ T cells from blood, cultured in vitro. These TCRs come from a human donor who had recovered from COVID-19.

The chain links TRBV7-3 to TRBJ2-3; D is unclear. Trimming left V 2 bases short and J 3 bases short, with 9 bases between. Germline V gene lookup returns CDR1 SGHTA and CDR2 FQGTGA. This CDR3 is built from 14 residues. In DNA form, the CDR3 reads TGTGCCAGCAGCTTAGAACCCCAGACAGATACGCAGTATTTT. This gives the protein CASSLEPQTDTQYF.

The chain is built from TRBV19 and TRBJ1-5; no clear D. Germline V gene sequence: CDR1 LNHDA, CDR2 SQIVND (reference sequence). The CDR3 loop spans 17 amino acids. V lost 6 bases and J lost 0, with 18 bases in between. This CDR3 reads CASSPGRSRYSNQPQHF. The CDR3 DNA follows: TGTGCCAGTAGCCCCGGCCGGAGCCGTTATAGCAATCAGCCCCAGCATTTT.

This chain connects TRBV2 to TRBJ2-5; D not resolved. In germline, CDR1 is SNHLY, CDR2 FYNNEI. V lost 3 bases and J lost 8, with 7 bases in between. The CDR3 has 11 residues. The CDR3 bases are TGTGCCAGCAGTGATGAGAATACCCAGTACTTC. Protein product: CASSDENTQYF.

The chain couples TRBV5-1 to TRBJ1-6, with D possibly TRBD1 on 5 matching bases. Deletions cut 2 bases from V and 7 bases from J, with 16 bases between. The CDR3 runs to 16 residues. Germline values: CDR1 SGHRS, CDR2 YFSETQ. The CDR3 nucleotides read TGCGCCAGCAGCTTTACCGGGACGTCTAGCAATTCACCCCTCCACTTT. It yields the protein CASSFTGTSSNSPLHF. The entire variable domain, with the rest obtained from reference TRBV5-1 and TRBJ1-6, is as follows: KAGVTQTPRYLIKTRGQQVTLSCSPISGHRSVSWYQQTPGQGLQFLFEYFSETQRNKGNFPGRFSGRQFSNSRSEMNVSTLELGDSALYLCASSFTGTSSNSPLHFGNGTRLTVT.

This clonotype turned up a few times. V and J are TRBV20-1 and TRBJ1-5; TRBD1 matches at 8 bases. The CDR3 spans 14 residues. Germline-derived CDR1 and CDR2 are DFQATT and SNEGSKA (reference sequence). The V gene end was trimmed by 4 bases and the J gene end by 7 bases; junction bases not matched to a gene: 9. The chain's CDR3 is CSAIPGGQEQPQHF. The CDR3 DNA sequence: TGCAGTGCTATACCAGGGGGACAGGAACAGCCCCAGCATTTT.

The chain recombines TRBV28 with TRBJ1-5; D unresolved. CDR1 and CDR2 (germline): MDHEN, SYDVKM. The CDR3 totals 15 residues. Trimming took 4 bases from V and 2 from J, leaving 12 bases between them. CDR3 in amino acids: CASSYKVEGNQPQHF. The CDR3 DNA reads TGTGCCAGCAGTTATAAGGTAGAGGGCAATCAGCCCCAGCATTTT.

The chain couples TRBV5-1 to TRBJ2-3; 7 bases match TRBD1. Germline CDR1 SGHRS, CDR2 YFSETQ. The CDR3 spans 17 residues. V shed 0 bases, J shed 0 bases, and the junction held 7 bases outside the gene matches. For the CDR3, the DNA is TGCGCCAGCAGCTTGGGCCCGACAGGGTCTAGCACAGATACGCAGTATTTT. It is translated as CASSLGPTGSSTDTQYF.

The chain links TRBV20-1 to TRBJ2-7, with 9 bases that match TRBD2. V gave up 6 bases and J gave up 5 bases; unmatched junction bases: 11. CDR3 length: 14 residues. In germline, CDR1 is DFQATT, CDR2 SNEGSKA (reference sequence). This chain's CDR3 is CSAISGRGPHEQYF. Here the CDR3 DNA reads TGCAGTGCGATTAGCGGGAGAGGTCCACACGAGCAGTACTTC.

The chain combines TRBV7-2 with TRBJ2-2; D is perhaps TRBD1 (6 bases). The CDR3 has 14 residues. Germline CDR1 reads SGHTA; CDR2 reads FQGNSA. With 3 bases removed from V and 4 bases from J, the gap between germline ends came to 9 bases. The CDR3 bases are TGTGCCAGCAGCTTGGGGGCAGGCACCGGGGAGCTGTTTTTT. It is translated as CASSLGAGTGELFF.

Turning to this clonotype: At one of its ends the junction is not consistent with the germline gene, which may arise from a read error. This sequence joins TRBV12-3 or TRBV12-4 and TRBJ1-1, with 8 nucleotides matching TRBD1. The CDR3 extends over 12 amino acids. The DNA of the CDR3 is TGTGCCAGCAGCTTAGGACAGGGTAAACCTTTCTTT. Translating gives CASSLGQGKPFF.

The rearrangement joins TRBV5-1 to TRBJ2-7; no clear D. CDR1 SGHRS and CDR2 YFSETQ come from the germline V gene. Trimming removed 3 bases at V and 3 bases at J, with 7 bases between. CDR3 length equals 12 residues. Here the CDR3 reads CASSSDNYEQYF. In DNA form, the CDR3 reads TGCGCCAGCAGCTCCGACAACTACGAGCAGTACTTC.

The chain has TRBV7-8 and TRBJ2-3; D uncertain. V was clipped by 5 bases and J by 4 bases, with 10 bases between them. Germline V lookup: CDR1 SGHVS, CDR2 FQNEAQ. CDR3 size: 13 residues. CDR3 DNA sequence: TGTGCCAGCAGCCCCCCCAAAGCAGATACGCAGTATTTT. This translates into CASSPPKADTQYF.

This clonotype was seen a few times. The gene calls are TRBV20-1 and TRBJ2-3, with 9 positions matching TRBD2. This CDR3 contains 16 residues. J gave up 4 bases and V 1 base, and 9 bases lay outside the gene matches. From germline, CDR1 is DFQATT and CDR2 SNEGSKA (reference sequence). CDR3 DNA: TGCAGTGCTAGAGCGGCGGCGGGAGGGCCATCAGATACGCAGTATTTT. Protein product: CSARAAAGGPSDTQYF.

This clonotype was counted only a few times. This rearrangement joins TRBV12-3 or TRBV12-4 to TRBJ2-5; TRBD2 might be the D (5 bases). There are 13 residues in the CDR3. The V gene lost 3 bases and the J gene lost 5 bases, with 10 bases spanning the gap. The CDR3 sequence is CASSFAGRETQYF. The DNA for the CDR3 is TGTGCCAGCAGTTTTGCGGGTCGGGAGACCCAGTACTTC.

There are a few counts of this clonotype. CDR3 sequence: CASSSGTGVSPLHF. The DNA of the CDR3 is TGTGCCAGCTCCTCCGGGACAGGGGTCTCACCCCTCCACTTT. The chain is built from TRBV2 and TRBJ1-6; 10 nucleotides align to TRBD1. The CDR3 has 14 amino acids. The J segment lost 10 bases and the V segment lost 8 bases, leaving 8 bases of the junction unmatched. The germline gives CDR1 SNHLY, CDR2 FYNNEI.

V gene TRBV27 combines with J gene TRBJ2-1, with 7 bases identical to TRBD1. Trimming at V came to 6 bases and at J to 8 bases, leaving 13 bases not matched to a gene. The V gene's germline CDR1 is MNHEY and CDR2 SMNVEV (reference sequence). CDR3 length: 15 residues. The CDR3 here is CASRPRQGPLDEQFF. The DNA for the CDR3 is TGTGCCAGCAGGCCCCGACAGGGCCCATTGGATGAGCAGTTCTTC.

This clonotype was seen more than once but under ten times. CDR3 coding DNA: TGCAGTGCTAGTCCTGGGCTAGCGGCTTACGAGCAGTACTTC. Its translation: CSASPGLAAYEQYF. V and J are TRBV20-1 and TRBJ2-7, with 7 bases aligning to TRBD2. This CDR3 region has 14 residues. The junction had 9 bases not matched to a gene; V was cut back by 3 bases and J by 4 bases. The V gene's germline CDR1 is DFQATT and CDR2 SNEGSKA (reference sequence).

The chain couples TRBV20-1 to TRBJ1-4; TRBD1 aligns across 8 bases. This CDR3 has 13 amino acids. CDR1 DFQATT and CDR2 SNEGSKA come from the germline V gene (reference sequence). Trimming cost V 4 bases and J 3 bases; bases outside gene matches: 1. The CDR3 region has the DNA TGCAGTGCTACGACAGGGGCTAATGAAAAACTGTTTTTT. Translating gives CSATTGANEKLFF.

This clonotype showed up just a few times. The rearrangement uses TRBV20-1 and TRBJ1-5; D uncertain. Looked up from germline, CDR1 is DFQATT and CDR2 is SNEGSKA (reference sequence). Trimming pared 5 bases from V and 7 bases from J, leaving 18 bases between. The CDR3 has 14 residues. The CDR3 DNA reads TGCAGTGCTGCCGGCCCCAGCGAGTCCCAGCCCCAGCATTTT. Its translation is CSAAGPSESQPQHF.

J is TRBJ1-3 and V is TRBV4-1; D remains ambiguous. V gave up 7 bases and J gave up 4 bases, with 8 bases separating them. This CDR3 spans 12 amino acids. Germline CDR1 MGHRA, CDR2 YSYEKL. CDR3: CASNQPGNTIYF. The CDR3, as DNA: TGCGCCAGCAATCAGCCCGGAAACACCATATATTTT.